Below, 5 T cell receptor beta chains from the same sample are listed, as sequenced in a study of T cell responses to AZD1222 COVID-19 vaccine. TCRdb keeps only in-frame clones here, not all; method: immunoSEQ multiplex PCR. The table includes around 110,000 clones, 85% to 90% detected once. This material consisted of peripheral blood, taken on day 0 of AZD1222 vaccination. All receptors come from an adult in good health.

This chain joins TRBV4-3 and TRBJ1-1; no firm D call. The CDR3 spans 15 residues. CDR1 and CDR2 (germline): LGHNA, YSLEER. Trimming removed 0 bases from V and 4 bases from J, with 12 bases in between. CDR3 residues: CASSQDRVGSTEAFF. The CDR3 bases are TGCGCCAGCAGCCAAGATCGAGTGGGAAGCACTGAAGCTTTCTTT.

The rearrangement uses TRBV5-1 and TRBJ2-7; D gene ambiguous. The CDR3 runs 16 residues. Per germline, CDR1 SGHRS and CDR2 YFSETQ. V was pared by 2 bases and J by 0 bases, with 15 bases between. The CDR3: CASSFGWAVSSYEQYF. The CDR3 DNA is TGCGCCAGCAGCTTTGGTTGGGCTGTTAGCTCCTACGAGCAGTACTTC. The complete variable domain, with remaining parts taken from reference TRBV5-1 and TRBJ2-7, reads KAGVTQTPRYLIKTRGQQVTLSCSPISGHRSVSWYQQTPGQGLQFLFEYFSETQRNKGNFPGRFSGRQFSNSRSEMNVSTLELGDSALYLCASSFGWAVSSYEQYFGPGTRLTVT.

This clone was detected once. The chain joins TRBV11-2 to TRBJ2-5, with TRBD2 as a possible D gene (6 bases). CDR3 length: 15 amino acids. Germline values: CDR1 SGHAT, CDR2 FQNNGV. V was pared by 4 bases and J by 5 bases, with 17 bases between. The CDR3 coding sequence is TGTGCCAGCAGCTCCAGCCCGGGGCTAGCGGAGACCCAGTACTTC. This gives the protein CASSSSPGLAETQYF.

The chain combines TRBV29-1 with TRBJ2-1; D possibly matches TRBD1 or TRBD2 (6 bases each). This CDR3 comprises 13 residues. The ends were cut back, 3 bases at V and 6 bases at J, with 12 bases in the middle. Germline loops: CDR1 SQVTM, CDR2 ANQGSEA. The chain's CDR3 is CSVDRGLGNEQFF. The CDR3 coding sequence is TGCAGCGTTGACAGGGGACTTGGCAATGAGCAGTTCTTC.

The chain recombines TRBV6-5 with TRBJ2-7; TRBD1 might be the D (5 bases). CDR1 MNHEY and CDR2 SVGAGI come from the germline V gene. CDR3 length equals 13 residues. Trimming shortened V by 6 bases and J by 7 bases, and 16 bases separated the two germline ends. CDR3 DNA sequence: TGTGCCAGCAGACCAAGGGGTTCTAGAGAGCAGTACTTC. Its protein product is CASRPRGSREQYF.